This T cell receptor beta chain was profiled in a study of T-cell memory formation after mild COVID-19. Whole-study context: TCR clusters were largely donor specific. General study results and limits: Pre-infection memory carried some responding clones, suggesting that cross-reactive memory joined. Contracting clones from day 15 to 85 had balanced CD4/CD8; later expanders favoured CD4+.

CDR3 length: 17 residues. Trimming removed 5 bases from V and 11 bases from J, with 29 bases in between. Germline V gene sequence: CDR1 KGHSH, CDR2 LQKENI. Comment on this clonotype: Its target is unknown.

5'RACE with constant-segment primers yielded barcoded, UMI-tagged TCR alpha and TCR beta cDNA libraries. MiXCR, applied by TCRdb to the 5' RACE reads, yields one record per CDR3 protein. The sample consists of 300,000 to 400,000 distinct CDR3 sequences, more than 20% of them appearing once. The clonotype originates from an adult woman who had mild COVID-19 (a few samples of this study predate the infection). Cell type and time point are not known. The sample was PBMCs or a T cell subset sorted from them (not recorded which). The gene calls are TRBV18 and TRBJ2-3; D possibly corresponds to TRBD2 (6 bases). In DNA form, the CDR3 reads TGTGCCAGCTCAACAAGCCAGACTAGGCGGGGTGGTTCCAGGCAGTATTTT. It encodes CASSTSQTRRGGSRQYF.